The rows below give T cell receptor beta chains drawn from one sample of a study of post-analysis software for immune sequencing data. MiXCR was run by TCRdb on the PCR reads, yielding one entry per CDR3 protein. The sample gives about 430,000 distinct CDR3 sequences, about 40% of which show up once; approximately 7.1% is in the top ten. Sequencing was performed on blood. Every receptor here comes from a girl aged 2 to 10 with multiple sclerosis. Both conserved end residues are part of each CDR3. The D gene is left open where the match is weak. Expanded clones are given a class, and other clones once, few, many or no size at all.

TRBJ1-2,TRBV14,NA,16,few,CASSQDLGGVRSGYTF,TGTGCCAGCAGCCAAGATCTTGGGGGAGTGAGAAGTGGCTACACCTTC
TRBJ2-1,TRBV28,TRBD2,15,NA,CASSLRSGGEDEQFF,TGTGCCAGCAGTTTAAGGTCGGGGGGTGAGGATGAGCAGTTCTTC
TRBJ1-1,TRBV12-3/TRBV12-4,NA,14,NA,CASSRRPWGTEAFF,TGTGCCAGCAGTAGACGGCCTTGGGGCACTGAAGCTTTCTTT
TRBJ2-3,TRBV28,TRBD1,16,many,CASRSPGTGFTDTQYF,TGTGCCAGCAGGTCTCCCGGGACAGGTTTCACAGATACGCAGTATTTT
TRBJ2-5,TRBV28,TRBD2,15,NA,CASSSSGGLQETQYF,TGTGCCAGCAGTTCTAGCGGAGGCCTCCAAGAGACCCAGTACTTC
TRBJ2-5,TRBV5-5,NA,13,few,CASRGDAEETQYF,TGTGCCAGCAGGGGGGACGCGGAAGAGACCCAGTACTTC
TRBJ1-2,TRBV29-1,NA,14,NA,CSVAGNEILEGYTF,TGCAGCGTTGCAGGGAACGAAATTTTGGAGGGCTACACCTTC
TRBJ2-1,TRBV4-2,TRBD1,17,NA,CASSPYGGQGTYNEQFF,TGTGCCAGCAGCCCCTACGGGGGACAGGGAACCTACAATGAGCAGTTCTTC
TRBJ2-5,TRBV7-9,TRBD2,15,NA,CASSIGLAEQETQYF,TGTGCCAGCAGCATCGGACTAGCAGAACAAGAGACCCAGTACTTC
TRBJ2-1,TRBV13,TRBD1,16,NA,CVSSPRGQKLYNEQFF,TGTGTCAGCAGCCCACGGGGACAGAAGTTATACAATGAGCAGTTCTTC
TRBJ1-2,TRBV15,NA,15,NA,CATSYLGAGTPGYTF,TGTGCCACCAGCTACTTAGGGGCCGGGACACCCGGCTACACCTTC
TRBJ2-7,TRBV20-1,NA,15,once,CSARDLLANSYEQYF,TGCAGTGCTAGAGATCTACTAGCAAACTCCTACGAGCAGTACTTC
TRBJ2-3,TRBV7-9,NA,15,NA,CASSLVNRVADTQYF,TGTGCCAGCAGCTTAGTCAACAGGGTTGCAGATACGCAGTATTTT
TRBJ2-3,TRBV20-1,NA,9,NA,CSATPTQYF,TGCAGTGCGACACCTACGCAGTATTTT
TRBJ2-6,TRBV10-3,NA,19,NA,CAISESRRLRVSGANVLTF,TGTGCCATCAGTGAGAGTAGGAGACTAAGGGTTTCTGGGGCCAACGTCCTGACTTTC
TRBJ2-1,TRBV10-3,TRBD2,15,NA,CAISLAGVGNNEQFF,TGTGCCATCAGCTTAGCGGGAGTGGGAAACAATGAGCAGTTCTTC
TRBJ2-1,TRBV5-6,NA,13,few,CASSPRKTNEQFF,TGTGCCAGCAGCCCTAGGAAGACGAATGAGCAGTTCTTC
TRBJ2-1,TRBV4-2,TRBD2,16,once,CASSQAGTSGILEQFF,TGTGCCAGCAGCCAAGCTGGGACTAGCGGGATCCTTGAGCAGTTCTTC
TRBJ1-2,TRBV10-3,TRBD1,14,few,CAISESAQGDGYTF,TGTGCCATCAGTGAGTCGGCTCAGGGGGACGGCTACACCTTC
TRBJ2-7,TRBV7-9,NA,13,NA,CASASGLSYEQYF,TGTGCCAGCGCCTCGGGACTCTCCTACGAGCAGTACTTC
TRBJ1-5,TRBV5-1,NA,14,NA,CASSDGQNNQPQHF,TGCGCCAGCAGTGACGGGCAGAACAATCAGCCCCAGCATTTT
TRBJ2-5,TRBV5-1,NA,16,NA,CTSSGRGLPEGETQYF,TGCACCAGCAGCGGTCGGGGACTCCCCGAGGGGGAGACCCAGTACTTC
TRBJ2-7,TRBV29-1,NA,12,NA,CSVRASSYEQYF,TGCAGCGTTCGCGCGAGCTCCTACGAGCAGTACTTC
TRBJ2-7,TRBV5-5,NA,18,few,CASSLMARWQKGRYEQYF,TGTGCCAGCAGCTTAATGGCCCGGTGGCAAAAAGGGCGCTACGAGCAGTACTTC
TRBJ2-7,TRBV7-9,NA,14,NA,CASSHTGTNYEQYF,TGTGCCAGCAGCCACACCGGGACAAACTACGAGCAGTACTTC
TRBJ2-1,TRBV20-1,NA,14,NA,CSARGGAGYNEQFF,TGCAGTGCTAGAGGGGGGGCCGGGTACAATGAGCAGTTCTTC
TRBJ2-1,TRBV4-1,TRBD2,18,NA,CASSQQPLAGGHYNEQFF,TGCGCCAGCAGCCAGCAACCCCTAGCGGGGGGGCACTACAATGAGCAGTTCTTC
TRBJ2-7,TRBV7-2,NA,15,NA,CASSSRGTQSYEQYF,TGTGCCAGCAGCTCGAGGGGAACCCAGTCCTACGAGCAGTACTTC
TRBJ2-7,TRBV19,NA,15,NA,CASSIRTGLSYEQYF,TGTGCCAGTAGTATCCGTACAGGCCTCTCCTACGAGCAGTACTTC